The 18 T cell receptor beta chains given below trace back to one sample, sequenced in a study of CD4 T cells in relation to SARS-CoV-2 and coronaviruses. For these TCRs, the target antigens are not known. Unexposed donor CD4+ T cells date from about 2011-2018, before the COVID-19 pandemic. After ten to eleven days of culture, CD4+ T cells were isolated. Sequencing used immunoSEQ multiplex PCR; TCRdb keeps in-frame clones, though not all of them. The data show about 21,000 clones, around three quarters seen once. The sample consisted of CD4+ T cells from PBMCs, cultured in vitro. The receptors were gathered from a human donor in good health.

This clone is medium-sized within its sample. The chain uses TRBV6-5 and TRBJ2-7; 8 bases agree with TRBD2. V lost 5 bases and J lost 0; bases outside the gene matches: 6. In germline, CDR1 is MNHEY, CDR2 SVGAGI. This CDR3 has 15 amino acids. The CDR3 reads CASSNSGASSYEQYF. The CDR3 nucleotides read TGTGCCAGCAGTAATAGCGGGGCGAGCTCCTACGAGCAGTACTTC.

This clone came up a few times. The rearrangement uses TRBV2 and TRBJ1-6; no clear D gene. The CDR3 is 14 residues long. From germline, CDR1 is SNHLY and CDR2 FYNNEI. V was trimmed by 6 bases and J by 7 bases, leaving 13 bases between them. This CDR3 is CASRRAPGNSPLHF. CDR3 coding DNA: TGTGCCAGCAGAAGGGCCCCGGGGAATTCACCCCTCCACTTT.

Here the CDR3 reads CASSQAGTGDTGELFF. DNA for the CDR3: TGCGCCAGCAGTCAGGCCGGGACAGGGGACACCGGGGAGCTGTTTTTT. This sequence joins TRBV23-1 and TRBJ2-2; 10 bases map to TRBD1. TRBV23-1 has ORF status, its function being uncertain. This CDR3 spans 16 amino acids. The J segment lost 3 bases and the V segment lost 3 bases, leaving 4 bases of the junction unmatched.

The chain joins TRBV28 to TRBJ1-5; perhaps TRBD1 as D (6 bases). CDR1 MDHEN and CDR2 SYDVKM come from the germline V gene. The CDR3 runs 15 residues. The ends were cut back, 6 bases at V and 2 bases at J, with 14 bases in the middle. This chain's CDR3 is CASSPWSGGNQPQHF. The CDR3 DNA reads TGTGCCAGCAGCCCATGGTCAGGGGGCAATCAGCCCCAGCATTTT.

The chain joins TRBV3-1 (or the pseudogene TRBV3-2) to TRBJ1-5; D is ambiguous. The CDR3 totals 12 residues. Germline lookup yields CDR1 LGHDT and CDR2 YNNKEL (reference sequence). With 2 bases removed from V and 5 bases from J, the gap between germline ends came to 4 bases. This CDR3 is CASSQSDQPQHF. In nucleotides, the CDR3 is TGTGCCAGCAGCCAAAGCGATCAGCCCCAGCATTTT.

The chain employs TRBV6-6 and TRBJ1-3; D is uncertain. Germline V gene lookup returns CDR1 MNHNY and CDR2 SVGAGI (reference sequence). The ends were cut back, 5 bases at V and 2 bases at J, with 16 bases in the middle. CDR3 length equals 16 residues. CDR3 DNA: TGTGCCAGCAGTCCCCGGACGGATCTCCCTGGAAACACCATATATTTT. Translating gives CASSPRTDLPGNTIYF.

The chain has TRBV7-3 and TRBJ1-1, with D perhaps TRBD1 (5 bases). Trimming stripped 2 bases from V and 11 bases from J, with 15 bases between. The CDR3 extends over 13 amino acids. In germline, CDR1 is SGHTA, CDR2 FQGTGA. CDR3 DNA sequence: TGTGCCAGCAGCTTATTAGGGGTCCCGGAGGCTTTCTTT. Translating it yields CASSLLGVPEAFF.

The chain combines TRBV27 with TRBJ2-1; perhaps TRBD2 as D (5 bases). The CDR3 totals 15 residues. From germline, CDR1 is MNHEY and CDR2 SMNVEV (reference sequence). V was cut by 4 bases and J by 6 bases, with 16 bases left in between. The CDR3 reads CASSSSASRPNEQFF. CDR3 nucleotides: TGTGCCAGCAGTTCATCGGCTAGCCGGCCCAATGAGCAGTTCTTC.

The chain has TRBV19 and TRBJ2-1, with 7 bases aligning to TRBD2. Germline lookup yields CDR1 LNHDA and CDR2 SQIVND (reference sequence). V was pared by 5 bases and J by 7 bases, with 2 bases of the junction left unmatched. The CDR3 is made up of 12 amino acids. The CDR3 here is CASSGGGNEQFF. CDR3 DNA: TGTGCCAGTAGTGGGGGGGGTAATGAGCAGTTCTTC.

In this sample, this clone turned up once. CDR3 sequence reads: CASSLERREVDTQYF. The DNA for the CDR3 is TGTGCCAGCAGCTTAGAACGGCGGGAGGTGGATACGCAGTATTTT. The J gene is TRBJ2-3, the V gene TRBV7-9; 8 positions match TRBD2. From germline, CDR1 is SEHNR and CDR2 FQNEAQ (reference sequence). The CDR3 is 15 amino acids. Trimming at V came to 1 base and at J to 6 bases, leaving 6 bases not matched to a gene.

Only one count was recorded for this clone. The rearrangement uses TRBV9 and TRBJ2-1; weak D call: TRBD2 (5 bases). The V and J ends lost 3 bases and 1 base respectively, with 11 bases between them. Germline CDR1 is SGDLS and CDR2 is YYNGEE. The CDR3 extends over 15 amino acids. CDR3 region: CASSEGGGSYNEQFF. The CDR3 bases are TGTGCCAGCAGCGAAGGAGGAGGTTCCTACAATGAGCAGTTCTTC. The whole variable domain, filled in from reference TRBV9 and TRBJ2-1, reads DSGVTQTPKHLITATGQRVTLRCSPRSGDLSVYWYQQSLDQGLQFLIQYYNGEERAKGNILERFSAQQFPDLHSELNLSSLELGDSALYFCASSEGGGSYNEQFFGPGTRLTVL.

V gene TRBV6-5 combines with J gene TRBJ1-1; 7 nucleotides line up with TRBD1. The CDR3 totals 13 residues. V gave up 2 bases and J gave up 4 bases; unmatched junction bases: 1. The germline CDR1 and CDR2 sequences are MNHEY and SVGAGI. The CDR3 DNA reads as TGTGCCAGCAGTTACAGGGACAGCACTGAAGCTTTCTTT. This gives the protein CASSYRDSTEAFF.

J is TRBJ2-7 and V is TRBV12-3 or TRBV12-4, with 9 bases identical to TRBD2. The V and J ends lost 9 bases and 5 bases, in that order; junction bases with no gene match: 5. This CDR3 is 12 amino acids long. CDR3 residues: CASRLAVHEQYF. For the CDR3, the DNA is TGTGCCAGTCGACTAGCGGTACACGAGCAGTACTTC.

The rearrangement links TRBV6-6 to TRBJ2-7; the match to TRBD2 covers 7 bases. Looked up from germline, CDR1 is MNHNY and CDR2 is SVGAGI (reference sequence). This CDR3 has 15 residues. V gave up 5 bases and J gave up 1 base; unmatched junction bases: 8. For the CDR3, the DNA is TGTGCCAGCAGTCTTCGACTAGCTGCATCCTACGAGCAGTACTTC. Residues: CASSLRLAASYEQYF.

The chain couples TRBV28 to TRBJ1-5, with a weak D call TRBD1 (5 bases). Germline assignment: CDR1 MDHEN and CDR2 SYDVKM. This CDR3 comprises 12 residues. Trimming left V 6 bases short and J 8 bases short, with 11 bases between. The chain's CDR3 is CASSAGREPQHF. The DNA of the CDR3 is TGTGCCAGCAGCGCAGGGCGCGAGCCCCAGCATTTT.

The chain has TRBV11-2 and TRBJ2-2; D is tentatively TRBD1 or TRBD2 (5 bases each). The V gene's germline CDR1 is SGHAT and CDR2 FQNNGV. The V end lost 5 bases, the J end lost 4 bases, and 17 bases lay between the germline ends. The CDR3 totals 16 residues. CDR3 sequence: CASSPDTGTGTGELFF. The DNA of the CDR3 is TGTGCCAGCAGCCCCGACACCGGGACGGGCACCGGGGAGCTGTTTTTT.

This chain links TRBV4-2 with TRBJ1-1; 10 bases line up with TRBD1. Germline CDR1 is LGHNA and CDR2 is YNFKEQ. The length of the CDR3 is 16 residues. V lost 2 bases to trimming and J lost 1 base; unmatched junction nucleotides: 4. CDR3: CASSQLGQGGNTEAFF. DNA for the CDR3: TGTGCCAGCAGCCAACTTGGACAGGGGGGGAACACTGAAGCTTTCTTT.

This clone came up a few times. The chain is built from TRBV27 and TRBJ1-6, with D perhaps TRBD1 (5 bases). The germline V gene has CDR1 MNHEY and CDR2 SMNVEV (reference sequence). The CDR3 consists of 13 residues. Trimming took 7 bases from V and 9 from J, leaving 13 bases between them. The CDR3 spells CASKSAGSSPLHF. For the CDR3, the DNA is TGTGCCAGCAAGTCTGCAGGGAGTTCACCCCTCCACTTT.